A selection of T cell receptor beta chains follows, all from one sample in a study of tumour-infiltrating T cells in Burkitt lymphoma. Assay: immunoSEQ multiplex PCR; the TCRdb copy retains only in-frame clones and omits some. The sample contains around 2,500 clones, about 14% of which appear only once. Sequencing was done on a sample of tumor tissue. The source of these receptors is a human donor with Burkitt lymphoma. Both conserved end residues are part of each CDR3. The D gene is left open where the match is weak. Expanded clones are given a class, and other clones once, few, many or no size at all.

J gene: TRBJ2-5
V gene: TRBV7-8
D gene: -
clone size: -
CDR3 DNA: TGTGCCAGCAGCTTAGAGGCAGGGGGGATGCGGGAGACCCAGTACTTC
CDR3 protein: CASSLEAGGMRETQYF

J gene: TRBJ2-7
V gene: TRBV7-9
D gene: -
clone size: -
CDR3 DNA: TGTGCCAGCAGCTTAGCGGGGGCGCTTAGCGAGCAGTACTTC
CDR3 protein: CASSLAGALSEQYF

J gene: TRBJ2-7
V gene: TRBV7-8
D gene: -
clone size: few
CDR3 DNA: TGTGCCAGCAGCCTTCACCCCCTTGGGTCCGAGTACTTC
CDR3 protein: CASSLHPLGSEYF

J gene: TRBJ2-3
V gene: TRBV27
D gene: -
clone size: -
CDR3 DNA: TGTGTCAGCTCAATAATGGGGGTCAATACGCAGTATTTT
CDR3 protein: CVSSIMGVNTQYF

J gene: TRBJ2-5
V gene: TRBV4-1
D gene: TRBD2
clone size: few
CDR3 DNA: TGCGCCAGCAGCCAAGATCCGAGCGGGGGGGCCGTAGAGACCCAGTACTTC
CDR3 protein: CASSQDPSGGAVETQYF

J gene: TRBJ2-7
V gene: TRBV11-2
D gene: TRBD1
clone size: few
CDR3 DNA: TGTGCCAGCAGCATCGGACAGGGCTCCTACGAGCAGTACTTC
CDR3 protein: CASSIGQGSYEQYF

J gene: TRBJ2-5
V gene: TRBV11-2
D gene: TRBD2
clone size: few
CDR3 DNA: TGTGCCAGCAGTTTACCGGGACTAGCGGATCAAGAGACCCAGTACTTC
CDR3 protein: CASSLPGLADQETQYF

J gene: TRBJ2-7
V gene: TRBV5-1
D gene: TRBD2
clone size: -
CDR3 DNA: TGCGCCAGCAGCTTGGAGGCGGGGGGGCCAAGGGAGCAGTACTTC
CDR3 protein: CASSLEAGGPREQYF

J gene: TRBJ1-2
V gene: TRBV5-1
D gene: -
clone size: few
CDR3 DNA: TGCGCCAGCAGCTTGTCGTGGGGGCGGGACTATGGCTACACCTTC
CDR3 protein: CASSLSWGRDYGYTF

J gene: TRBJ2-7
V gene: TRBV29-1
D gene: -
clone size: few
CDR3 DNA: TGCAGCGTTGTACAGGGAGGGTTCTACGAGCAGTACTTC
CDR3 protein: CSVVQGGFYEQYF

J gene: TRBJ2-7
V gene: TRBV5-5
D gene: -
clone size: -
CDR3 DNA: TGTGCCAGCAGCTTGGGGCCTCGGGACTGGCTTGGGGAGCAGTACTTC
CDR3 protein: CASSLGPRDWLGEQYF

J gene: TRBJ1-2
V gene: TRBV5-1
D gene: -
clone size: few
CDR3 DNA: TGCGCCAGCAGCTCCGCCCGGGCCTATGGCTACACCTTC
CDR3 protein: CASSSARAYGYTF

J gene: TRBJ1-2
V gene: TRBV3-1/TRBV3-2
D gene: -
clone size: large
CDR3 DNA: TGTGCCAGCCCCTATGGCTACACCTTC
CDR3 protein: CASPYGYTF

J gene: TRBJ1-3
V gene: TRBV30
D gene: -
clone size: -
CDR3 DNA: TGTGCCTGGATAGACAGGTCCATTTCGACCTCTGGAAACACCATATATTTT
CDR3 protein: CAWIDRSISTSGNTIYF

J gene: TRBJ2-7
V gene: TRBV27
D gene: -
clone size: -
CDR3 DNA: TGTGCCAGCAGTCGGAGCCTGGCCCCCTACGAGCAGTACTTC
CDR3 protein: CASSRSLAPYEQYF

J gene: TRBJ2-1
V gene: TRBV29-1
D gene: -
clone size: -
CDR3 DNA: TGCAGCGTTACCGTAAGGGGTGGCACCTACAATGAGCAGTTCTTC
CDR3 protein: CSVTVRGGTYNEQFF

J gene: TRBJ1-6
V gene: TRBV30
D gene: -
clone size: -
CDR3 DNA: TGTGCCACAGGACTGTATAATTCACCCCTCCACTTT
CDR3 protein: CATGLYNSPLHF

J gene: TRBJ2-7
V gene: TRBV5-1
D gene: TRBD1
clone size: few
CDR3 DNA: TGCGCCAGCAGCATCGGGACAGGGGCGCACGAGCAGTACTTC
CDR3 protein: CASSIGTGAHEQYF

J gene: TRBJ2-7
V gene: TRBV10-3
D gene: TRBD2
clone size: medium-sized
CDR3 DNA: TGTGCCATCATGTCTAGCGGGGGGGTCTACGAGCAGTACTTC
CDR3 protein: CAIMSSGGVYEQYF

J gene: TRBJ2-1
V gene: TRBV2
D gene: -
clone size: few
CDR3 DNA: TGTGCCAGCAGCAGAACGGCCAGCAGATACTACAATGAGCAGTTCTTC
CDR3 protein: CASSRTASRYYNEQFF

J gene: TRBJ1-2
V gene: TRBV11-2
D gene: -
clone size: -
CDR3 DNA: TGTGCCAGCAGCTTAGATCTGGGGCGAGGCTACACCTTC
CDR3 protein: CASSLDLGRGYTF

J gene: TRBJ1-1
V gene: TRBV27
D gene: TRBD1
clone size: -
CDR3 DNA: TGTGCCAGCAGTTTGATTCGGGACAGGGAATCGAACACTGAAGCTTTCTTT
CDR3 protein: CASSLIRDRESNTEAFF

J gene: TRBJ2-6
V gene: TRBV7-9
D gene: -
clone size: few
CDR3 DNA: TGTGCCAGCAGCTTAAAAGAGGCGAGAATCTCTGGGGCCAACGTCCTGACTTTC
CDR3 protein: CASSLKEARISGANVLTF

J gene: TRBJ1-2
V gene: TRBV10-3
D gene: TRBD1
clone size: -
CDR3 DNA: TGTGCCATCACCCAAGCAGGGACAGACGTCTATGGCTACACCTTC
CDR3 protein: CAITQAGTDVYGYTF

J gene: TRBJ2-7
V gene: TRBV20-1
D gene: -
clone size: -
CDR3 DNA: TGCAGTGCTAGGGGACCCTACGAGCAGTACTTC
CDR3 protein: CSARGPYEQYF

J gene: TRBJ2-5
V gene: TRBV2
D gene: TRBD1
clone size: -
CDR3 DNA: TGTGCCAGCAGTGATGGCTTGGGACAGGGTCAAGAGACCCAGTACTTC
CDR3 protein: CASSDGLGQGQETQYF

J gene: TRBJ2-3
V gene: TRBV7-2
D gene: TRBD2
clone size: -
CDR3 DNA: TGTGCCAGCAACCTAGCGGGGGGGGTAGATACGCAGTATTTT
CDR3 protein: CASNLAGGVDTQYF

J gene: TRBJ1-2
V gene: TRBV7-9
D gene: -
clone size: few
CDR3 DNA: TGTGCCAGCAGCGGGGGACTGCATGGCTACACCTTC
CDR3 protein: CASSGGLHGYTF

J gene: TRBJ2-3
V gene: TRBV5-1
D gene: TRBD2
clone size: -
CDR3 DNA: TGCGCCAGCAGCTCGGGACTAGCGGGGGAGGGAGATACGCAGTATTTT
CDR3 protein: CASSSGLAGEGDTQYF

J gene: TRBJ1-1
V gene: TRBV4-1
D gene: -
clone size: large
CDR3 DNA: TGCGCCAGCAGCCGAGGGTACCCGAGCACTGAAGCTTTCTTT
CDR3 protein: CASSRGYPSTEAFF

J gene: TRBJ2-3
V gene: TRBV5-1
D gene: -
clone size: -
CDR3 DNA: TGCGCCAGCAGCTTGGGCGGGGTTACCGCAGATACGCAGTATTTT
CDR3 protein: CASSLGGVTADTQYF

J gene: TRBJ2-3
V gene: TRBV9
D gene: TRBD1
clone size: -
CDR3 DNA: TGTGCCAGCAGCGGTGACAGGGGAGTCACAGATACGCAGTATTTT
CDR3 protein: CASSGDRGVTDTQYF

J gene: TRBJ2-2
V gene: TRBV6-1
D gene: -
clone size: few
CDR3 DNA: TGTGCCAGCAGTGGAAGGGAGTTTGCTACCGGGGAGCTGTTTTTT
CDR3 protein: CASSGREFATGELFF

J gene: TRBJ2-4
V gene: TRBV4-1
D gene: TRBD2
clone size: few
CDR3 DNA: TGCGCCAGCAGCCAAGGGGGGGCTAGCGGGGGGGCAAACATTCAGTACTTC
CDR3 protein: CASSQGGASGGANIQYF

J gene: TRBJ2-7
V gene: TRBV6-5
D gene: -
clone size: -
CDR3 DNA: TGTGCCAGCAGCCGAGGGCACTCTCACTACGAGCAGTACTTC
CDR3 protein: CASSRGHSHYEQYF

J gene: TRBJ2-1
V gene: TRBV5-4
D gene: TRBD1
clone size: -
CDR3 DNA: TGTGCCAGCAGCCTCGGGACAGGGAACAATGAGCAGTTCTTC
CDR3 protein: CASSLGTGNNEQFF

J gene: TRBJ1-4
V gene: TRBV7-9
D gene: -
clone size: -
CDR3 DNA: TGTGCCAGCAGCTTAGCGGAGGGACTAAATGAAAAACTGTTTTTT
CDR3 protein: CASSLAEGLNEKLFF

J gene: TRBJ1-1
V gene: TRBV5-6
D gene: -
clone size: few
CDR3 DNA: TGTGCCAGCAGCTTGAGGGCCACCTACACTGAAGCTTTCTTT
CDR3 protein: CASSLRATYTEAFF

J gene: TRBJ2-1
V gene: TRBV27
D gene: TRBD2
clone size: large
CDR3 DNA: TGTGCCAGCAGTCCAGGTACTAGCGAGGATGAGCAGTTCTTC
CDR3 protein: CASSPGTSEDEQFF